The source of this TCR beta chain is a study of blood T cell repertoires in COVID-19. Study as a whole: The United States, Italy and Spain supplied acute and convalescent COVID-19 samples. PBMCs, B-cell-depleted T cells, or T cells provided the cDNA or gDNA that made up the material.

This clone was detected once. In the original analysis: Scientists estimated how many nucleated cells there were by amplifying reference gene primers. Profiling relied on immunoSEQ multiplex PCR, and the TCRdb table lists in-frame clones only, not all of them. V and J calls and clone size are as listed in that table; D and trimming were resolved from the DNA. The sample yields 91,000 or so clones, roughly 89% seen once. The specimen sequenced was peripheral blood. The receptor was isolated from a human donor in a cohort sampled during active COVID-19.

The CDR3: CASSTGGGGALNEQFF. The CDR3 region has the DNA TGTGCCAGCAGCACAGGCGGCGGGGGGGCCTTAAATGAGCAGTTCTTC. The chain employs TRBV3-1 (or the pseudogene TRBV3-2) and TRBJ2-1; TRBD2 matches at 9 bases. After removal of 5 bases from V and 7 bases from J, the junction contained 12 bases not matched to a gene. Germline V CDR1 and CDR2: LGHDT, YNNKEL (reference sequence). The CDR3 consists of 16 residues.